This T cell receptor beta chain was retrieved from a study of post-analysis software for immune sequencing data. Libraries were made from TCR beta cDNA, and they carried unique molecular identifiers. TCRdb re-derived calls from the PCR reads in MiXCR, one entry per CDR3 protein. The sample holds some 450,000 distinct CDR3 sequences, nearly 45% seen once. V was pared by 6 bases and J by 4 bases, with 8 bases between. Germline V CDR1 and CDR2: SQVTM, ANQGSEA. The CDR3 totals 11 residues. For this clonotype: Its target is not known.

Study conclusions and caveats: Controls had significantly higher normalized Chao1 diversity than multiple sclerosis patients. The authors found that F measure strongly co-clustered same-batch samples. Patients showed TRBV5-6, TRBV5-1 and TRBV20-1 among five TRBV segments more frequent than in controls.

The V gene is TRBV29-1, the J gene TRBJ2-3; D ambiguous. This TCR was sampled from a girl aged 10-17 years with multiple sclerosis. Sequenced: blood. The CDR3 DNA sequence: TGCAGCGTCGACTTGCCAGATACGCAGTATTTT. Residues: CSVDLPDTQYF.